Many counts were recorded for the clone carrying this T cell receptor beta chain. The data originate from a study of regulatory T cells in long-lasting Graves disease. The V and J ends lost 2 bases and 3 bases respectively, with 14 bases between them. The CDR3 length is 15 residues. In germline, CDR1 is LNHNV, CDR2 YYDKDF (reference sequence). Time point reported: newly diagnosed GD, antithyroid drugs for less than 3 months. With RNA extracted from PBMCs as input, the TCR library was made. Enrollment of patients was through an endocrinology department in Xi'an, China. Arm-PCR with iRepertoire HTBI primers amplified the CDR3 regions for these TCR beta libraries. TCRdb re-called the multiplex PCR reads through MiXCR, storing one row per CDR3 protein. The data show some 450,000 distinct CDR3 sequences, around 17% seen once. These same data were also listed under a study on T cells in Graves' hyperthyroidism and ophthalmopathy.

This clonotype originated in a woman aged 25 to 39 with Graves disease. Source: peripheral blood mononuclear cells (PBMCs), taken at new diagnosis, from a patient treated with antithyroid drugs. The chain links TRBV15 to TRBJ2-7; tentatively, D is TRBD1 or TRBD2 (6 bases each). DNA for the CDR3: TGTGCCACCAGCAGACCCCAAGGAGGGGGCTACGAGCAGTACTTC. Translation: CATSRPQGGGYEQYF.